This TCR beta chain is drawn from a study of T cells in Graves' hyperthyroidism and ophthalmopathy. Researchers took RNA transcripts and amplified the TCR beta CDR3 regions from them. Initially, a first-round RT-PCR of the TCR CDR3 employed the HTBI primer set. TCRdb fed the multiplex PCR reads into MiXCR, producing one record per CDR3 protein. The sample shows approximately 490,000 distinct CDR3 sequences, 22% of them seen only once. The PBMCs were sourced from fresh peripheral blood (about 9.7 ml). This clonotype has a count of ten or more. Its matching antigen is unknown. The study's findings and limits: The model predicted ophthalmopathy a median about 6.6 months before onset.

Sequencing was carried out using blood. This sequence was found in a woman between 65 and 79 years old with Graves' ophthalmopathy.

In nucleotides, the CDR3 is TGTGCCAGCAGCTTAAGGGGCGCAGGATATGGCTACACCTTC. This translates into CASSLRGAGYGYTF. This sequence joins TRBV7-8 and TRBJ1-2; D may be TRBD1 (5 bases). With 2 bases removed from V and 5 bases from J, the gap between germline ends came to 12 bases. The germline CDR1 and CDR2 sequences are SGHVS and FQNEAQ. The CDR3 runs 14 residues.